This entry lists 27 T cell receptor beta chains sequenced from one sample in a study of lymphopenia after photon versus proton radiotherapy. The repertoire was sequenced with immunoSEQ multiplex PCR; TCRdb's copy has only in-frame clones and lacks some. The sample carries around 20,000 clones, about nine tenths recorded once. The specimen comprised peripheral blood, sampled from a patient treated with proton-based radiotherapy. Source of these receptors: a woman in her sixties or seventies with pancreatic cancer. Some clones in this sample may be carry-over from other donors' samples.

The CDR3 region is CASSLYTGYGYTF. As DNA, the CDR3 is TGTGCCAGCAGTTTATATACAGGCTATGGCTACACCTTC. The V gene is TRBV28, the J gene TRBJ1-2, with D possibly TRBD1 on 5 matching bases. CDR1 is MDHEN and CDR2 is SYDVKM in the germline V gene. The CDR3 extends over 13 amino acids. V lost 1 base and J 4 bases, leaving 7 bases between the germline ends.

This chain uses TRBV29-1 with TRBJ1-3, with TRBD1 identical over 8 bases. The CDR3 totals 13 residues. J was trimmed by 3 bases and V by 6 bases; bases with no gene match: 4. Germline CDR1 reads SQVTM; CDR2 reads ANQGSEA. CDR3 DNA: TGCAGCGTCGGGACAGGTGGTGGAAACACCATATATTTT. This encodes CSVGTGGGNTIYF.

The chain joins TRBV28 to TRBJ1-1; no firm D call. This CDR3 has 14 residues. Germline CDR1 reads MDHEN; CDR2 reads SYDVKM. The germline V and J ends were trimmed by 7 bases and 2 bases, with 14 bases remaining between them. As DNA, the CDR3 is TGTGCCAGCAACCCTCCCCCGGCTAACACTGAAGCTTTCTTT. This encodes CASNPPPANTEAFF.

The chain has TRBV19 and TRBJ2-3, with 10 bases matching TRBD1. V dropped 1 base and J dropped 1; count of bases not matched to a gene: 2. The CDR3 loop spans 16 amino acids. Looked up from germline, CDR1 is LNHDA and CDR2 is SQIVND (reference sequence). The CDR3 DNA reads TGTGCCAGTAGTATAGGCGGGACAGGGGGCACAGATACGCAGTATTTT. Translated, it gives CASSIGGTGGTDTQYF.

This clone was detected once. V gene TRBV10-1 combines with J gene TRBJ2-2; possible D gene TRBD2, 5 bases. With 8 bases removed from V and 1 base from J, the gap between germline ends came to 8 bases. In germline, CDR1 is WNHNN, CDR2 SYGVQD (reference sequence). CDR3 length equals 13 residues. The CDR3 sequence: CASQDWNTGELFF. The CDR3 region has the DNA TGCGCCAGCCAGGACTGGAACACCGGGGAGCTGTTTTTT.

The rearrangement joins TRBV28 to TRBJ1-3; D call uncertain. Trimming left V 5 bases short and J 1 base short, with 6 bases between. The CDR3 has 13 amino acids. The germline CDR1 and CDR2 sequences are MDHEN and SYDVKM. The CDR3 nucleotides are TGTGCCAGCAGTACCACTTCTGGAAACACCATATATTTT. Amino acids: CASSTTSGNTIYF.

This rearrangement joins TRBV6-5 to TRBJ1-1; D is unclear. Trimming shortened V by 6 bases and J by 1 base, and 9 bases separated the two germline ends. Germline CDR1 reads MNHEY; CDR2 reads SVGAGI. There are 13 residues in the CDR3. CDR3 nucleotides: TGTGCCAGCAGGAGGGCGCCGAACACTGAAGCTTTCTTT. Its translation: CASRRAPNTEAFF.

The V and J genes are TRBV10-3 and TRBJ1-1; D might be TRBD1 (5 bases). Trimming took 0 bases from V and 8 from J, leaving 7 bases between them. This CDR3 is 12 amino acids long. The germline CDR1 and CDR2 sequences are ENHRY and SYGVKD. The CDR3 DNA reads as TGTGCCATCAGTGAGTCGACAGCCGAAGCTTTCTTT. It is translated as CAISESTAEAFF.

This chain connects TRBV4-2 to TRBJ1-6; no reliable D call. The CDR3 runs to 17 residues. V was clipped by 0 bases and J by 1 base, with 10 bases between them. The germline gives CDR1 LGHNA, CDR2 YNFKEQ. CDR3 sequence (DNA): TGTGCCAGCAGCCAAGATCCGCCTCAATCCTATAATTCACCCCTCCACTTT. Translation gives CASSQDPPQSYNSPLHF.

The chain uses TRBV6-5 and TRBJ1-1; no reliable D call. The CDR3 length is 13 residues. Trimming removed 6 bases from V and 5 bases from J, with 13 bases in between. Germline values: CDR1 MNHEY, CDR2 SVGAGI. The CDR3 DNA reads as TGTGCCAGCAGATCTGGGGATAGGACTGAAGCTTTCTTT. It translates to CASRSGDRTEAFF.

In this sample, this clone turned up a few times. The chain is built from TRBV6-1 and TRBJ2-5; 8 bases fit TRBD1. The CDR3 is 15 residues long. J was trimmed by 5 bases and V by 4 bases; bases with no gene match: 9. In germline, CDR1 is MNHNS, CDR2 SASEGT. Here the CDR3 DNA reads TGTGCCAGCAGTGTGTCACAGGGGGTGGGGGAGACCCAGTACTTC. This codes for CASSVSQGVGETQYF.

The chain recombines TRBV12-2 with TRBJ1-1. TRBV12-2 is labeled a pseudogene. CDR3 length: 16 residues. For the CDR3, the DNA is TGTGCAAGTGAGCAGCCGGATCGTTCCATGAACACTGAAGCTTTCTTT. Protein: CASEQPDRSMNTEAFF.

This rearrangement joins TRBV5-4 to TRBJ1-1; possible D gene TRBD1, 6 bases. The CDR3 sequence is 13 residues long. Trimming shortened V by 1 base and J by 5 bases, and 9 bases separated the two germline ends. The V gene's germline CDR1 is SGHNT and CDR2 YYREEE (reference sequence). CDR3 residues: CASSLLQGTEAFF. CDR3 nucleotide sequence: TGTGCCAGCAGCTTGCTGCAGGGGACTGAAGCTTTCTTT.

Only one count was recorded for this clone. The rearrangement links TRBV5-1 to TRBJ2-1, with 14 bases identical to TRBD2. This CDR3 is built from 18 residues. V gave up 2 bases and J gave up 0 bases; unmatched junction bases: 4. Germline lookup yields CDR1 SGHRS and CDR2 YFSETQ. The CDR3 bases are TGCGCCAGCAGCTTTGGACTAGCGGGAGGATACTCCTACAATGAGCAGTTCTTC. Its translation is CASSFGLAGGYSYNEQFF.

This clone appeared once. The genes are TRBV5-4 and TRBJ2-7; 12 nucleotides agree with TRBD1. Germline V gene lookup returns CDR1 SGHNT and CDR2 YYREEE (reference sequence). This CDR3 has 14 amino acids. V was pared by 7 bases and J by 7 bases, with 9 bases of the junction left unmatched. The CDR3 region has the DNA TGTGCCAGCCGGGGGGACAGGGGGCTGCGGGAGCAGTACTTC. Translated: CASRGDRGLREQYF.

V usage is TRBV6-5 and J usage is TRBJ1-1; D remains ambiguous. Between the trimmed V and J ends, which lost 4 bases and 1 base, there was a span of 7 bases. This CDR3 contains 13 residues. CDR1 is MNHEY, CDR2 SVGAGI, per germline. The CDR3 region is CASSLLGNTEAFF. The CDR3, as DNA: TGTGCCAGCAGTTTGTTGGGGAACACTGAAGCTTTCTTT.

Here the CDR3 reads CASSQGGQGVRAFF. For the CDR3, the DNA is TGCGCCAGCAGCCAAGGTGGACAGGGGGTGAGGGCTTTCTTT. The gene calls are TRBV4-1 and TRBJ1-1; 10 bases are a match to TRBD1. The CDR3 totals 14 residues. The V gene's germline CDR1 is MGHRA and CDR2 YSYEKL. Trimming cost V 1 base and J 11 bases; bases outside gene matches: 7.

The chain recombines TRBV28 with TRBJ2-5; D unresolved. Between the trimmed V and J ends, which lost 5 bases and 2 bases, there was a span of 12 bases. Germline lookup yields CDR1 MDHEN and CDR2 SYDVKM. This CDR3 comprises 14 residues. The CDR3 reads CASSKDWVQETQYF. The CDR3 coding sequence is TGTGCCAGCAGTAAAGACTGGGTTCAAGAGACCCAGTACTTC.

The J gene is TRBJ1-5, the V gene TRBV28; a possible D gene is TRBD1 (6 bases). CDR3 length: 14 amino acids. Germline V gene sequence: CDR1 MDHEN, CDR2 SYDVKM. The germline V and J ends were trimmed by 3 bases and 2 bases, with 8 bases remaining between them. Here the CDR3 reads CASSFRGGNQPQHF. The CDR3 DNA reads TGTGCCAGCAGTTTCAGGGGAGGCAATCAGCCCCAGCATTTT. Drawing the rest from reference TRBV28 and TRBJ1-5, the complete variable domain is DVKVTQSSRYLVKRTGEKVFLECVQDMDHENMFWYRQDPGLGLRLIYFSYDVKMKEKGDIPEGYSVSREKKERFSLILESASTNQTSMYLCASSFRGGNQPQHFGDGTRLSIL.

The chain combines TRBV7-2 with TRBJ2-7; the D gene is possibly TRBD2 (5 bases). Germline CDR1 is SGHTA and CDR2 is FQGNSA. The CDR3 sequence is 15 residues long. Between the trimmed V and J ends, which lost 5 bases and 0 bases, there was a span of 14 bases. The CDR3 reads CASSPLSGPSYEQYF. The CDR3 DNA sequence: TGTGCCAGCAGCCCCTTGAGCGGCCCCTCCTACGAGCAGTACTTC.

The chain is built from TRBV6-1 and TRBJ1-5; D call uncertain. The CDR3 has 13 residues. Germline assignment: CDR1 MNHNS and CDR2 SASEGT. V lost 2 bases, J lost 1 base, and 3 bases lay in between. CDR3 nucleotide sequence: TGTGCCAGCAGTGAAATAAGCAATCAGCCCCAGCATTTT. Protein: CASSEISNQPQHF.

This chain joins TRBV28 and TRBJ2-3; the match to TRBD1 covers 9 bases. CDR1 and CDR2 from the germline V gene are MDHEN and SYDVKM. Losses at the gene ends were 2 bases for V and 5 bases for J; bases not matched to a gene: 5. The CDR3 extends over 15 amino acids. In DNA form, the CDR3 reads TGTGCCAGCAGTTTACTGGGACAGGGAATAGATACGCAGTATTTT. Protein product: CASSLLGQGIDTQYF.

This clone was detected once. This sequence joins TRBV25-1 and TRBJ1-2, with 8 bases lining up with TRBD1. The ends lost 3 bases at V and 8 bases at J; junction bases unmatched: 2. Germline V lookup: CDR1 MGHDK, CDR2 SYGVNS. The length of the CDR3 is 12 residues. CDR3 amino acids: CASSETGVGYTF. The CDR3 DNA reads TGTGCCAGCAGTGAGACAGGGGTAGGCTACACCTTC.

This clone has just a few counts. The chain couples TRBV12-5 to TRBJ2-2; D is undetermined. This CDR3 has 14 residues. From germline, CDR1 is LGHNT and CDR2 FRNRAP. Trimming left V 0 bases short and J 6 bases short, with 8 bases between. The CDR3 region has the DNA TGTGCTAGTGGTTTGGTACCGTTTCCCGGGGAGCTGTTTTTT. It specifies CASGLVPFPGELFF.

V and J are TRBV7-2 and TRBJ1-2; 10 bases are a match to TRBD1. Per germline, CDR1 SGHTA and CDR2 FQGNSA. Germline trimming cut 1 base from V and 7 bases from J; bases unmatched to any gene: 6. The CDR3 sequence is 15 residues long. CDR3 nucleotide sequence: TGTGCCAGCAGCTTAGTGACAGGGGGCTTGGGTGGCTACACCTTC. It codes for CASSLVTGGLGGYTF.

This clone was recorded only once. This rearrangement joins TRBV11-2 to TRBJ1-3; D is undetermined. This CDR3 comprises 14 residues. The V and J ends lost 3 bases and 0 bases respectively, with 6 bases between them. CDR1 and CDR2 from the germline V gene are SGHAT and FQNNGV. The DNA for the CDR3 is TGTGCCAGCAGCTTTCTAGGCTCTGGAAACACCATATATTTT. This sequence encodes CASSFLGSGNTIYF.

The rearrangement joins TRBV9 to TRBJ1-6, with D perhaps matching TRBD1 (5 bases). The CDR3 length is 15 residues. V gave up 3 bases and J gave up 8 bases, with 15 bases separating them. Germline values: CDR1 SGDLS, CDR2 YYNGEE. The CDR3 bases are TGTGCCAGCAGCGATAACACAGGTGGGGATTCACCCCTCCACTTT. Amino acid sequence: CASSDNTGGDSPLHF.